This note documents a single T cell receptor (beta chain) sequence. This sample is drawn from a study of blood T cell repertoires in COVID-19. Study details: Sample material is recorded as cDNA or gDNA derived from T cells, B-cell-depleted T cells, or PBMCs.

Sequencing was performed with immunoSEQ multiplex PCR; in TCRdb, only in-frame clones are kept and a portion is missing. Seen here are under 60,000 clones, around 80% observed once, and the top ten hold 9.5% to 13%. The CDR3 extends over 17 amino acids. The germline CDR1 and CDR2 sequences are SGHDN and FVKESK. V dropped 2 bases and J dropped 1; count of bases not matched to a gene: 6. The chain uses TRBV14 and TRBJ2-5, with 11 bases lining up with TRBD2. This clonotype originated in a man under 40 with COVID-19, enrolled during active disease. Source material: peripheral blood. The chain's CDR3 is CASSQLAGGPRQETQYF. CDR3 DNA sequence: TGTGCCAGCAGCCAATTAGCGGGAGGGCCTCGCCAAGAGACCCAGTACTTC.